Presented here are 22 T cell receptor beta chains from one specimen sequenced in a study of cytomegalovirus exposure and HLA in healthy donors. The study ran its PCR with 60 Vbeta and 13 Jbeta primers. Sequencing was performed with immunoSEQ multiplex PCR; in TCRdb, only in-frame clones are kept and a portion is missing. The data contain fewer than 200,000 clones, around 80% of them singletons. The sample comprised PBMCs. The receptor set was obtained from a woman in her forties or fifties in good health and CMV-seropositive.

The rearrangement uses TRBV9 and TRBJ2-1, with 8 bases lining up with TRBD2. The CDR3 sequence is 13 residues long. The V gene's germline CDR1 is SGDLS and CDR2 YYNGEE. V trimming: 4 bases; J trimming: 9 bases; junction bases outside the gene matches: 6. DNA for the CDR3: TGTGCCAGCAGCCCGGCGGGGGGTGGTGAGCAGTTCTTC. Amino acids: CASSPAGGGEQFF.

This rearrangement joins TRBV19 to TRBJ2-1; D is possibly TRBD1 (6 bases). The germline CDR1 and CDR2 sequences are LNHDA and SQIVND (reference sequence). The germline V and J ends were trimmed by 6 bases and 5 bases, with 17 bases remaining between them. There are 15 residues in the CDR3. CDR3 region: CASSLPRTANNEQFF. CDR3 nucleotides: TGTGCCAGTAGCCTCCCCAGGACAGCGAACAATGAGCAGTTCTTC.

The chain carries TRBV15 and TRBJ2-1, with a weak D call TRBD2 (5 bases). V dropped 3 bases and J dropped 16 bases, with 19 bases sitting between them. Per germline, CDR1 LNHNV and CDR2 YYDKDF (reference sequence). The CDR3 is 13 amino acids. CDR3 bases: TGTGCCACCAGCAGGAATCCCAGCGGCCGCTTTTTCTTC. Amino acids: CATSRNPSGRFFF.

This rearrangement joins TRBV6-5 to TRBJ2-7; D remains unclear. Germline CDR1 reads MNHEY; CDR2 reads SVGAGI. The CDR3 consists of 14 residues. V dropped 0 bases and J dropped 2 bases, with 8 bases sitting between them. CDR3 in DNA: TGTGCCAGCAGTTACTCGCCAGGCACCTACGAGCAGTACTTC. Translation: CASSYSPGTYEQYF.

The rearrangement links TRBV5-1 to TRBJ2-1, with D possibly being TRBD2 (5 bases). This CDR3 is 15 amino acids long. Germline V gene lookup returns CDR1 SGHRS and CDR2 YFSETQ. V was clipped by 2 bases and J by 0 bases, with 9 bases between them. CDR3 in amino acids: CASSFEGSSYNEQFF. The CDR3 region has the DNA TGCGCCAGCAGCTTCGAGGGTAGCTCCTACAATGAGCAGTTCTTC.

The rearrangement links TRBV5-1 to TRBJ2-1; 9 positions agree with TRBD2. This CDR3 has 15 residues. Germline lookup yields CDR1 SGHRS and CDR2 YFSETQ. V shed 4 bases and J 5 bases; nucleotides not matched to a gene: 7. CDR3 nucleotide sequence: TGCGCCAGCAGCCAACCGGGACTAGCAGACAATGAGCAGTTCTTC. This encodes CASSQPGLADNEQFF.

A word on this clone: The junction and the germline gene differ at one end; a read error may be behind it. The chain is built from TRBV6-6 and TRBJ2-2; 8 nucleotides line up with TRBD1. Germline assignment: CDR1 MNHNY and CDR2 SVGAGI (reference sequence). The CDR3 is 16 amino acids. The DNA of the CDR3 is TGTGCCAGCAGGGACCAGGGGGCGCGCAACACCGGGGAGCTGCTTTTT. This gives the protein CASRDQGARNTGELLF.

This chain joins TRBV19 and TRBJ1-5, with 11 nucleotides matching TRBD1. J gave up 6 bases and V 6 bases, and 7 bases lay outside the gene matches. The germline gives CDR1 LNHDA, CDR2 SQIVND (reference sequence). There are 15 residues in the CDR3. The CDR3 sequence: CASRPDRGRGQPQHF. The CDR3 nucleotides are TGTGCCAGTAGGCCGGACAGGGGGCGAGGTCAGCCCCAGCATTTT.

The chain links TRBV4-1 to TRBJ1-5, with TRBD1 as a possible D gene (5 bases). There are 14 residues in the CDR3. Germline assignment: CDR1 MGHRA and CDR2 YSYEKL. V shed 2 bases and J shed 4 bases, with 9 bases lying between them. For the CDR3, the DNA is TGCGCCAGCAGCCAATTCGGGGGAAATCAGCCCCAGCATTTT. Translated, it gives CASSQFGGNQPQHF.

The chain is built from TRBV7-2 and TRBJ2-3; D perhaps matches TRBD2 (5 bases). From germline, CDR1 is SGHTA and CDR2 FQGNSA. This CDR3 is built from 15 residues. V was cut by 6 bases and J by 6 bases, with 19 bases left in between. CDR3 sequence (DNA): TGTGCCAGCAGGGTCCGGGCCGGGGAGTGGGATACGCAGTATTTT. Translated, it gives CASRVRAGEWDTQYF.

The chain recombines TRBV9 with TRBJ2-5; 9 bases are shared with TRBD1. Germline-derived CDR1 and CDR2 are SGDLS and YYNGEE. The V gene end was trimmed by 3 bases and the J gene end by 5 bases; junction bases not matched to a gene: 8. The CDR3 is 15 residues long. The CDR3 is CASSADRGRGETQYF. Written as DNA, the CDR3 is TGTGCCAGCAGCGCTGACAGGGGGAGAGGGGAGACCCAGTACTTC. The variable domain in full, completed from reference TRBV9 and TRBJ2-5, reads DSGVTQTPKHLITATGQRVTLRCSPRSGDLSVYWYQQSLDQGLQFLIQYYNGEERAKGNILERFSAQQFPDLHSELNLSSLELGDSALYFCASSADRGRGETQYFGPGTRLLVL.

This clone was seen just once. The genes are TRBV30 and TRBJ1-1, with 8 bases fitting TRBD1. CDR1 is GTSNPN, CDR2 SVGIG, per germline (reference sequence). The CDR3 spans 15 residues. V lost 0 bases and J lost 1; bases outside the gene matches: 4. CDR3 residues: CAWSVIQGGNTEAFF. The CDR3 coding sequence is TGTGCCTGGAGTGTTATACAGGGGGGGAACACTGAAGCTTTCTTT. Using reference TRBV30 and TRBJ1-1 for the parts outside the CDR3, the full variable domain is SQTIHQWPATLVQPVGSPLSLECTVEGTSNPNLYWYRQAAGRGLQLLFYSVGIGQISSEVPQNLSASRPQDRQFILSSKKLLLSDSGFYLCAWSVIQGGNTEAFFGQGTRLTVV.

The chain uses TRBV7-6 and TRBJ2-2; perhaps TRBD1 as D (5 bases). Germline CDR1 SGHVS, CDR2 FNYEAQ. Trimming shortened V by 0 bases and J by 11 bases, and 10 bases separated the two germline ends. CDR3 length equals 13 residues. The CDR3 bases are TGTGCCAGCAGCTTAGCGTGGCAGGGAGAGCTGTTTTTT. It encodes CASSLAWQGELFF.

The chain links TRBV7-9 to TRBJ2-3; 9 nucleotides line up with TRBD2. The junction had 3 bases not matched to a gene; V was cut back by 1 base and J by 4 bases. This CDR3 has 15 amino acids. The germline gives CDR1 SEHNR, CDR2 FQNEAQ (reference sequence). The CDR3 region has the DNA TGTGCCAGCAGCTTAGTAGCGGGAGCGTCAGATACGCAGTATTTT. As protein: CASSLVAGASDTQYF.

This rearrangement joins TRBV19 to TRBJ1-6; TRBD1 agrees at 7 bases. Germline CDR1 and CDR2: LNHDA and SQIVND (reference sequence). V trimming: 4 bases; J trimming: 5 bases; junction bases outside the gene matches: 8. The CDR3 runs to 16 residues. DNA for the CDR3: TGTGCCAGTAGTACGCCCCACAGGGGAAATAATTCACCCCTCCACTTT. Encoded protein: CASSTPHRGNNSPLHF.

This chain connects TRBV7-2 to TRBJ2-7; TRBD1 matches 7 bases. Germline CDR1 reads SGHTA; CDR2 reads FQGNSA. The CDR3 has 14 amino acids. Trimming at V came to 3 bases and at J to 2 bases, leaving 4 bases not matched to a gene. The CDR3, as DNA: TGTGCCAGCAGCTTTAAGGGACAGACCTACGAGCAGTACTTC. Translation: CASSFKGQTYEQYF. Looking up the rest from reference TRBV7-2 and TRBJ2-7 gives the full variable domain: GAGVSQSPSNKVTEKGKDVELRCDPISGHTALYWYRQSLGQGLEFLIYFQGNSAPDKSGLPSDRFSAERTGGSVSTLTIQRTQQEDSAVYLCASSFKGQTYEQYFGPGTRLTVT.

The rearrangement joins TRBV10-3 to TRBJ1-1; tentatively, D is TRBD1 (6 bases). Trimming removed 4 bases at V and 2 bases at J, with 20 bases between. CDR1 ENHRY and CDR2 SYGVKD come from the germline V gene. CDR3 length equals 17 residues. The CDR3 nucleotides read TGTGCCATCAGTGTTGCGCAGGGACAAGCCGGAAACACTGAAGCTTTCTTT. It is translated as CAISVAQGQAGNTEAFF.

J is TRBJ1-3 and V is TRBV7-9; the D gene is possibly TRBD1 (6 bases). Germline V gene data show CDR1 as SEHNR and CDR2 as FQNEAQ (reference sequence). The CDR3 runs 12 residues. The V end lost 2 bases, the J end lost 7 bases, and 6 bases lay between the germline ends. The CDR3 DNA follows: TGTGCCAGCAGCTTAAGGGGGAACACCATATATTTT. The encoded protein is CASSLRGNTIYF.

The chain recombines TRBV5-1 with TRBJ1-2; 7 positions match TRBD1. J was trimmed by 6 bases and V by 4 bases; bases with no gene match: 12. The CDR3 runs to 15 residues. CDR1 is SGHRS and CDR2 is YFSETQ in the germline V gene. This CDR3 reads CASSLSGGQENGYTF. For the CDR3, the DNA is TGCGCCAGCAGCCTATCCGGCGGACAGGAAAATGGCTACACCTTC.

The rearrangement joins TRBV7-3 to TRBJ2-7; TRBD1 aligns across 9 bases. CDR1 is SGHTA and CDR2 is FQGTGA in the germline V gene. This CDR3 has 14 residues. V lost 5 bases and J lost 1; bases outside the gene matches: 3. CDR3 coding DNA: TGTGCCAGCAGCACGGGACAGGGATCCTACGAGCAGTACTTC. Its protein product is CASSTGQGSYEQYF.

This sequence joins TRBV6-6 and TRBJ1-6; 12 bases fit TRBD1. The CDR3 consists of 14 residues. The germline CDR1 and CDR2 sequences are MNHNY and SVGAGI (reference sequence). With V trimmed by 6 bases and J by 7 bases, 1 base remained unmatched. CDR3 protein: CASRGQGANSPLHF. In nucleotides, the CDR3 is TGTGCCAGCAGGGGACAGGGGGCAAATTCACCCCTCCACTTT.

V is TRBV4-1 and J is TRBJ2-1, with 7 bases fitting TRBD2. The CDR3 is 15 amino acids. V lost 0 bases to trimming and J lost 5 bases; unmatched junction nucleotides: 4. From germline, CDR1 is MGHRA and CDR2 YSYEKL. The CDR3 sequence is CASSQDWGGNNEQFF. The CDR3 DNA reads TGCGCCAGCAGCCAAGACTGGGGGGGGAACAATGAGCAGTTCTTC.